This TCR beta chain was found in a study of Ad26.COV2.S vaccination and SARS-CoV-2 variants. Here immunoSEQ multiplex PCR was the method, and the copy in TCRdb shows in-frame clones only, minus some. The sample has about 350,000 clones; about 92% are singletons. This CDR3 is built from 14 residues. Germline V gene sequence: CDR1 MNHEY, CDR2 SMNVEV (reference sequence). V trimming: 8 bases; J trimming: 4 bases; junction bases outside the gene matches: 5. Source: peripheral blood, taken after recovery from COVID-19. The rearrangement uses TRBV27 and TRBJ2-1, with 10 bases identical to TRBD2. The sequence was obtained from a human donor who had recovered from COVID-19. CDR3 region: CASGSGGAYNEQFF. As DNA, the CDR3 is TGTGCCAGCGGAAGCGGGGGGGCATACAATGAGCAGTTCTTC.